A single sample gave rise to the 26 T cell receptor beta chains below, sequenced in a study of T-cell memory formation after mild COVID-19. Each CDR3 protein gets one entry after TCRdb re-called the 5' RACE reads with MiXCR. The sample records about 340,000 distinct CDR3 sequences, around a fifth being singletons. Sequences were obtained from PBMCs or a T cell subset sorted from them (not recorded which). The receptors derive from a man between 18 and 29 years old who had mild COVID-19 (a few samples of this study predate the infection). Cell type and time point are not known.

The chain uses TRBV12-3 or TRBV12-4 and TRBJ2-5; 7 nucleotides agree with TRBD2. V was clipped by 3 bases and J by 2 bases; unmatched bases: 6. The CDR3 has 15 residues. The CDR3 region is CASSFFGGRQETQYF. For the CDR3, the DNA is TGTGCCAGCAGTTTCTTCGGGGGGAGACAAGAGACCCAGTACTTC.

The V gene is TRBV29-1, the J gene TRBJ2-2, with D unclear. Trimming removed 0 bases at V and 3 bases at J, with 5 bases between. CDR1 is SQVTM and CDR2 is ANQGSEA in the germline V gene. CDR3 size: 13 residues. The CDR3 sequence: CSVEDLHTGELFF. As DNA, the CDR3 is TGCAGCGTTGAAGATCTCCACACCGGGGAGCTGTTTTTT.

Only a few counts were recorded for this clonotype. This chain connects TRBV3-1 to TRBJ2-5; TRBD2 might be the D (6 bases). The V end lost 7 bases, the J end lost 2 bases, and 14 bases lay between the germline ends. The CDR3 sequence is 14 residues long. CDR1 and CDR2 (germline): LGHDT, YNNKEL (reference sequence). The chain's CDR3 is CASTRGRGQETQYF. The CDR3 bases are TGTGCCAGCACCCGAGGACGGGGGCAAGAGACCCAGTACTTC.

V usage is TRBV27 and J usage is TRBJ2-3, with no clear D. This CDR3 contains 16 residues. The V end lost 4 bases, the J end lost 4 bases, and 18 bases lay between the germline ends. CDR1 MNHEY and CDR2 SMNVEV come from the germline V gene (reference sequence). The CDR3, as DNA: TGTGCCAGCAGTTCGCAGATCAGACACAGCGCAGATACGCAGTATTTT. It translates to CASSSQIRHSADTQYF.

This clonotype was recorded a few times. The chain employs TRBV20-1 and TRBJ2-7; D perhaps matches TRBD2 (5 bases). This CDR3 has 14 amino acids. The V end lost 1 base, the J end lost 6 bases, and 16 bases lay between the germline ends. Germline V gene lookup returns CDR1 DFQATT and CDR2 SNEGSKA (reference sequence). CDR3 DNA: TGCAGTGCTAGAGCCCTCGAGGACTTTCCCGAGCAGTACTTC. Its protein is CSARALEDFPEQYF.

This clonotype was seen a few times. The chain uses TRBV5-1 and TRBJ2-4, with 9 nucleotides matching TRBD1. V was clipped by 4 bases and J by 8 bases; unmatched bases: 7. Germline CDR1 and CDR2: SGHRS and YFSETQ. The CDR3 is made up of 14 amino acids. In DNA form, the CDR3 reads TGCGCCAGCAGCCGAGGGGACAGGGAGGACATTCAGTACTTC. This gives the protein CASSRGDREDIQYF.

This clonotype was seen at least ten times. The junction departs from germline at one end; a sequencing error may be responsible. The genes are TRBV5-1 and TRBJ2-3; D perhaps matches TRBD2 (5 bases). Germline V gene data show CDR1 as SGHRS and CDR2 as YFSETQ. The CDR3 extends over 12 amino acids. The CDR3 nucleotides read TGTGCTAGCAGCTTAGATTCAGATACGCAGTATTTT. Translating it yields CASSLDSDTQYF. The whole variable domain, filled in from reference TRBV5-1 and TRBJ2-3, reads KAGVTQTPRYLIKTRGQQVTLSCSPISGHRSVSWYQQTPGQGLQFLFEYFSETQRNKGNFPGRFSGRQFSNSRSEMNVSTLELGDSALYLCASSLDSDTQYFGPGTRLTVL.

This chain joins TRBV7-2 and TRBJ1-2; no clear D. The germline gives CDR1 SGHTA, CDR2 FQGNSA. V gave up 5 bases and J gave up 8 bases, with 15 bases separating them. The CDR3 runs 13 residues. In DNA, the CDR3 is TGTGCCAGCAGCCCGAATTCAGGTTGGGGCTACACCTTC. This sequence encodes CASSPNSGWGYTF. Combining the CDR3 with reference TRBV7-2 and TRBJ1-2 gives the whole variable domain GAGVSQSPSNKVTEKGKDVELRCDPISGHTALYWYRQSLGQGLEFLIYFQGNSAPDKSGLPSDRFSAERTGGSVSTLTIQRTQQEDSAVYLCASSPNSGWGYTFGSGTRLTVV.

V is TRBV7-6 and J is TRBJ2-1; 11 bases map to TRBD1. The CDR3 extends over 14 amino acids. Germline-derived CDR1 and CDR2 are SGHVS and FNYEAQ. The V and J ends lost 9 bases and 5 bases, in that order; junction bases with no gene match: 6. For the CDR3, the DNA is TGTGCCAGTACCGGGACAGGGGGGAACAATGAGCAGTTCTTC. This sequence encodes CASTGTGGNNEQFF.

Only a few counts were recorded for this clonotype. The chain joins TRBV6-2 or TRBV6-3 to TRBJ1-1; D not certain. V was pared by 7 bases and J by 3 bases, with 15 bases between. The CDR3 is 14 amino acids. CDR1 is MNHEY and CDR2 is SVGEGT in the germline V gene. CDR3 nucleotides: TGTGCCAGCACCCCGACGTCAATGGACACTGAAGCTTTCTTT. This codes for CASTPTSMDTEAFF.

This clonotype was found a few times. The V call is TRBV2, the J call TRBJ2-1; D remains ambiguous. The ends were cut back, 3 bases at V and 8 bases at J, with 8 bases in the middle. Germline-derived CDR1 and CDR2 are SNHLY and FYNNEI. The CDR3 has 12 residues. The DNA for the CDR3 is TGTGCCAGCAGTGATATGGCCGATGAGCAGTTCTTC. Protein: CASSDMADEQFF.

This clonotype was recorded at least ten times. The J gene is TRBJ2-2, the V gene TRBV24-1; TRBD1 matches 8 bases. The V segment lost 4 bases and the J segment 3 bases; nucleotides outside the gene matches: 9. Germline V gene data show CDR1 as KGHDR and CDR2 as SFDVKD. The CDR3 is made up of 17 amino acids. In nucleotides, the CDR3 is TGTGCCACCAGTGACCGGGGACAGGCGGACGACACCGGGGAGCTGTTTTTT. Protein: CATSDRGQADDTGELFF.

The genes are TRBV5-4 and TRBJ1-1; no firm D call. V shed 3 bases and J shed 2 bases, with 11 bases lying between them. Germline values: CDR1 SGHNT, CDR2 YYREEE (reference sequence). This CDR3 region has 14 residues. The CDR3 loop is CASSSLGINTEAFF. CDR3 DNA: TGTGCCAGCAGCTCCCTCGGGATAAACACTGAAGCTTTCTTT. Complete variable domain (other parts from reference TRBV5-4 and TRBJ1-1): ETGVTQSPTHLIKTRGQQVTLRCSSQSGHNTVSWYQQALGQGPQFIFQYYREEENGRGNFPPRFSGLQFPNYSSELNVNALELDDSALYLCASSSLGINTEAFFGQGTRLTVV.

The chain couples TRBV7-8 to TRBJ2-2; 7 bases map to TRBD2. Germline values: CDR1 SGHVS, CDR2 FQNEAQ. This CDR3 is built from 17 residues. J lost 3 bases, V lost 2 bases, and 9 bases had no gene match. The CDR3 protein is CASSLPMTAGDTGELFF. CDR3 coding DNA: TGTGCCAGCAGCTTACCTATGACGGCGGGGGACACCGGGGAGCTGTTTTTT.

The chain is built from TRBV28 and TRBJ1-1; no firm D call. Germline V lookup: CDR1 MDHEN, CDR2 SYDVKM. The CDR3 contains 10 residues. V shed 8 bases and J shed 5 bases, with 6 bases lying between them. CDR3 in DNA: TGTGCCAGCCGGAAGACTGAAGCTTTCTTT. Protein: CASRKTEAFF.

This clonotype was counted a few times. This chain connects TRBV7-3 to TRBJ2-7, with a possible D match to TRBD1 (5 bases). This CDR3 contains 15 residues. Trimming cost V 8 bases and J 0 bases, with 17 bases left between them. Germline loops: CDR1 SGHTA, CDR2 FQGTGA. The CDR3 protein is CASAQSGFSSYEQYF. The CDR3 DNA sequence: TGTGCCAGCGCACAATCAGGGTTCTCCTCCTACGAGCAGTACTTC.

This clonotype has only a few counts. V is TRBV5-1 and J is TRBJ2-3; D remains unclear. The V gene's germline CDR1 is SGHRS and CDR2 YFSETQ. CDR3 length: 11 residues. Between the trimmed V and J ends, which lost 5 bases and 5 bases, there was a span of 6 bases. This chain's CDR3 is CASRILDTQYF. CDR3 DNA: TGCGCCAGCAGAATCCTAGATACGCAGTATTTT.

The J gene is TRBJ1-5, the V gene TRBV5-1, with TRBD1 identical over 7 bases. The CDR3 is 14 residues long. The germline CDR1 and CDR2 sequences are SGHRS and YFSETQ. The V gene end was trimmed by 4 bases and the J gene end by 7 bases; junction bases not matched to a gene: 8. CDR3: CASSPGTAEQPQHF. CDR3 nucleotides: TGCGCCAGCAGCCCCGGGACAGCTGAACAGCCCCAGCATTTT.

This clonotype showed up just a few times. This chain uses TRBV20-1 with TRBJ2-5, with D hard to call. The CDR3 has 14 residues. Germline V gives CDR1 DFQATT, CDR2 SNEGSKA (reference sequence). Trimming cost V 6 bases and J 2 bases, with 16 bases left between them. The CDR3 DNA follows: TGCAGTGCGCGACGGGCAACCTTACAAGAGACCCAGTACTTC. It specifies CSARRATLQETQYF.

This rearrangement joins TRBV7-9 to TRBJ1-1; 9 bases match TRBD1. The trim removed 1 base at V and 8 bases at J, leaving 8 bases unmatched. CDR1 SEHNR and CDR2 FQNEAQ come from the germline V gene (reference sequence). The CDR3 covers 15 residues. This CDR3 reads CASSLGTGAWAEAFF. CDR3 nucleotides: TGTGCCAGCAGCTTAGGGACAGGGGCTTGGGCCGAAGCTTTCTTT.

The genes are TRBV6-5 and TRBJ1-3; D gene uncertain. The V gene's germline CDR1 is MNHEY and CDR2 SVGAGI. CDR3 length equals 17 residues. The V gene lost 0 bases and the J gene lost 0 bases, with 12 bases spanning the gap. The CDR3 protein is CASSYSSSRISGNTIYF. The CDR3 DNA is TGTGCCAGCAGTTACTCGAGCAGCAGAATCTCTGGAAACACCATATATTTT.

This clonotype was seen only a few times. The V and J genes are TRBV20-1 and TRBJ2-1; 15 positions match TRBD2. The CDR3 length is 15 residues. Per the germline V gene, CDR1 is DFQATT and CDR2 is SNEGSKA (reference sequence). The ends lost 0 bases at V and 11 bases at J; junction bases unmatched: 5. The CDR3 is CSARDSGTSGGKQFF. CDR3 nucleotide sequence: TGCAGTGCTAGAGACAGTGGGACTAGCGGGGGGAAGCAGTTCTTC.

This clonotype was seen just once. This chain joins TRBV24-1 and TRBJ1-5, with D maybe TRBD1 (6 bases). CDR1 is KGHDR and CDR2 is SFDVKD in the germline V gene. This CDR3 region has 14 residues. V was clipped by 4 bases and J by 3 bases, with 9 bases between them. The CDR3 coding sequence is TGTGCCACCAGTGAATCAGGGGACAATCAGCCCCAGCATTTT. This translates into CATSESGDNQPQHF.

This clonotype appeared many times. This sequence joins TRBV14 and TRBJ2-1, with 7 bases lining up with TRBD2. This CDR3 region has 12 residues. CDR1 and CDR2 from the germline V gene are SGHDN and FVKESK. V was pared by 11 bases and J by 4 bases, with 5 bases of the junction left unmatched. CDR3 in DNA: TGTGCCTCGGGGGGACTATACAATGAGCAGTTCTTC. This encodes CASGGLYNEQFF.

This chain links TRBV5-1 with TRBJ2-5, with 7 bases matching TRBD2. This CDR3 comprises 16 residues. Germline assignment: CDR1 SGHRS and CDR2 YFSETQ. Germline trimming cut 0 bases from V and 1 base from J; bases unmatched to any gene: 6. CDR3 coding DNA: TGCGCCAGCAGCTTGGCGGGCGGGGGAGCCCAAGAGACCCAGTACTTC. This gives the protein CASSLAGGGAQETQYF.

J is TRBJ1-1 and V is TRBV10-3, with 9 bases that match TRBD1. With 4 bases clipped from V and 8 bases from J, the junction kept 2 bases outside the gene matches. CDR1 is ENHRY, CDR2 SYGVKD, per germline. The CDR3 totals 12 residues. CDR3 in amino acids: CAISGGQGEAFF. For the CDR3, the DNA is TGTGCCATCAGTGGAGGACAGGGGGAAGCTTTCTTT.